This T cell receptor (beta chain) was captured by sequencing in a study of blood T cell repertoires in COVID-19. The assay was immunoSEQ multiplex PCR, and TCRdb's table has in-frame clones only and misses some. The profile covers over 200,000 clones, with roughly 92% appearing a single time and over 0.75% taken by the ten largest. Enrollment of patients from Seattle took place during active infection, with longitudinal follow-up. The CDR3 covers 18 residues. V is TRBV21-1 and J is TRBJ1-2; TRBD1 is taken as the D call from the table, unchecked against the DNA. TRBV21-1 is shown as a pseudogene. This TCR derives from a man between 60 and 75 years old with COVID-19, enrolled during active disease. Sequencing was done on a sample of peripheral blood. This chain's CDR3 is CASSKRTEARYSNYGYTF. The CDR3 DNA follows: TGTGCCAGCAGCAAACGGACAGAGGCGCGTTACTCAAACTATGGCTACACCTTC.